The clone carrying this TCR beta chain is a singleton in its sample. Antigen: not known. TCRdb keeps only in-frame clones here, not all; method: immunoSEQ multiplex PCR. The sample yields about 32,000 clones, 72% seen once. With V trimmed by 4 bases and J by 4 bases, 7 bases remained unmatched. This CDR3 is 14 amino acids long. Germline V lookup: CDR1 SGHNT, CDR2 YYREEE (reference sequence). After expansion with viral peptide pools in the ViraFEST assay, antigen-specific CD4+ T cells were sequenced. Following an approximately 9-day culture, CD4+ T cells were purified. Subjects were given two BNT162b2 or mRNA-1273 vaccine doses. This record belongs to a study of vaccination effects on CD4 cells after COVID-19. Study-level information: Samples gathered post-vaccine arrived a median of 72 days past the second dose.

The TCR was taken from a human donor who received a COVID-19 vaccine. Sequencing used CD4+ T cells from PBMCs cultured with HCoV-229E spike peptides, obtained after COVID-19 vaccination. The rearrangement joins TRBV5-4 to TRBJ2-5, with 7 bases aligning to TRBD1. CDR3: CASSKTGDGETQYF. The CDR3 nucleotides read TGTGCCAGCAGCAAAACAGGGGATGGAGAGACCCAGTACTTC.